What follows are 6 T cell receptor beta chains derived from one specimen sequenced in a study of cytomegalovirus exposure and HLA in healthy donors. The PCR employed 60 Vbeta primers together with 13 Jbeta primers. Libraries were prepared by immunoSEQ multiplex PCR; TCRdb keeps only in-frame clonotypes and omits some of them. The sample shows approximately 200,000 clones, approximately 79% of them seen only once. The material sequenced was PBMCs. The receptors stem from a woman aged 25 to 39 in good health and CMV-seropositive.

V and J are TRBV19 and TRBJ1-2, with D uncertain. This CDR3 contains 14 residues. Trimming removed 4 bases from V and 4 bases from J, with 13 bases in between. Germline V gene sequence: CDR1 LNHDA, CDR2 SQIVND (reference sequence). The CDR3: CASSTQRWAYGYTF. The CDR3 region has the DNA TGTGCCAGTAGTACACAACGCTGGGCCTATGGCTACACCTTC.

There are a few counts of this clone. The V and J genes are TRBV11-3 and TRBJ1-1; D is uncertain. V dropped 5 bases and J dropped 11 bases, with 15 bases sitting between them. From germline, CDR1 is SGHNT and CDR2 YENEEA. The CDR3 consists of 12 residues. Here the CDR3 DNA reads TGTGCCAGCAGCCCAGAGGAGAACGGGGCTTTCTTT. Residues: CASSPEENGAFF.

Only a few counts were recorded for this clone. The chain has TRBV29-1 and TRBJ2-7, with a weak D call TRBD2 (6 bases). Germline V lookup: CDR1 SQVTM, CDR2 ANQGSEA. The V end was cut by 2 bases, the J end by 5 bases, with 13 bases between. CDR3 length: 13 amino acids. CDR3 residues: CSVEREMGDEQYF. In nucleotides, the CDR3 is TGCAGCGTTGAACGGGAGATGGGGGACGAGCAGTACTTC.

The chain links TRBV5-1 to TRBJ2-1, with 8 positions matching TRBD2. With V trimmed by 0 bases and J by 3 bases, 5 bases remained unmatched. This CDR3 has 16 residues. Looked up from germline, CDR1 is SGHRS and CDR2 is YFSETQ. The CDR3 DNA follows: TGCGCCAGCAGCTTGGAAGCGGGGGAAAACTACAATGAGCAGTTCTTC. Translation: CASSLEAGENYNEQFF.

This clone was detected only once. V gene TRBV7-6 combines with J gene TRBJ2-5; maybe TRBD1 (5 bases). Trimming removed 1 base from V and 0 bases from J, with 6 bases in between. CDR1 and CDR2 (germline): SGHVS, FNYEAQ. The CDR3 sequence is 14 residues long. The CDR3 DNA reads as TGTGCCAGCAGCTTAGTAGGGGACCAAGAGACCCAGTACTTC. Protein product: CASSLVGDQETQYF.

This clone showed up just a few times. The gene calls are TRBV9 and TRBJ1-3, with a weak D call TRBD1 (6 bases). The CDR3 totals 15 residues. Germline assignment: CDR1 SGDLS and CDR2 YYNGEE. V gave up 2 bases and J gave up 2 bases, with 11 bases separating them. CDR3 amino acids: CASSVSGVPGNTIYF. In DNA form, the CDR3 reads TGTGCCAGCAGCGTCTCAGGGGTACCTGGAAACACCATATATTTT.